The 21 T cell receptor beta chains below come from one sample, sequenced in a study of cytomegalovirus exposure and HLA in healthy donors. The PCR contained 60 Vbeta and 13 Jbeta primers. Data came from immunoSEQ multiplex PCR; TCRdb stores just in-frame clones and leaves some out. The sample yields 150,000 to 200,000 clones, 80% to 85% seen once. Sequenced: PBMCs. These receptors were taken from a man between 25 and 39 years old in good health and CMV-seronegative.

This clone was counted between two and nine times. The rearrangement joins TRBV6-1 to TRBJ1-1; D perhaps matches TRBD1 (5 bases). Trimming shortened V by 9 bases and J by 6 bases, and 11 bases separated the two germline ends. Per the germline V gene, CDR1 is MNHNS and CDR2 is SASEGT. This CDR3 contains 11 residues. The CDR3 is CASGAWAEAFF. CDR3 in DNA: TGTGCCAGTGGGGCATGGGCTGAAGCTTTCTTT.

CDR3 DNA sequence: TGTGCCAGCAGCCAAGAGAGCGCAACAGATACGCAGTATTTT. Translated, it gives CASSQESATDTQYF. V and J are TRBV4-2 and TRBJ2-3; D remains unclear. Trimming shortened V by 0 bases and J by 3 bases, and 7 bases separated the two germline ends. CDR3 length: 14 amino acids. Germline CDR1 LGHNA, CDR2 YNFKEQ.

The rearrangement links TRBV7-9 to TRBJ1-2; 8 nucleotides agree with TRBD1. The CDR3 loop spans 15 amino acids. V lost 4 bases, J lost 8 bases, and 12 bases stayed unmatched. Germline CDR1 reads SEHNR; CDR2 reads FQNEAQ (reference sequence). CDR3 amino acids: CASSSGSQGALGYTF. The CDR3 DNA reads as TGTGCCAGCAGCTCAGGGTCTCAGGGGGCTCTGGGCTACACCTTC.

The chain links TRBV7-2 to TRBJ2-7, with TRBD1 matching 10 bases. In germline, CDR1 is SGHTA, CDR2 FQGNSA. The CDR3 extends over 14 amino acids. The ends lost 1 base at V and 5 bases at J; junction bases unmatched: 2. This chain's CDR3 is CASSLETGGHEQYF. The CDR3, as DNA: TGTGCCAGCAGCTTAGAGACAGGGGGCCACGAGCAGTACTTC.

V gene TRBV19 combines with J gene TRBJ1-5, with TRBD1 matching 10 bases. The V segment lost 1 base and the J segment 3 bases; nucleotides outside the gene matches: 6. The V gene's germline CDR1 is LNHDA and CDR2 SQIVND (reference sequence). The CDR3 loop spans 17 amino acids. CDR3 sequence: CASSIGRDRGSNQPQHF. CDR3 DNA sequence: TGTGCCAGTAGTATAGGGAGGGACAGGGGATCCAATCAGCCCCAGCATTTT. The full variable domain, with the rest looked up from reference TRBV19 and TRBJ1-5, is DGGITQSPKYLFRKEGQNVTLSCEQNLNHDAMYWYRQDPGQGLRLIYYSQIVNDFQKGDIAEGYSVSREKKESFPLTVTSAQKNPTAFYLCASSIGRDRGSNQPQHFGDGTRLSIL.

The chain links TRBV6-5 to TRBJ2-3, with D possibly matching TRBD1 (6 bases). Germline V gene data show CDR1 as MNHEY and CDR2 as SVGAGI. V was trimmed by 1 base and J by 3 bases, leaving 11 bases between them. There are 15 residues in the CDR3. CDR3 sequence reads: CASSYLGAETDTQYF. CDR3 coding DNA: TGTGCCAGCAGTTACTTGGGGGCGGAAACAGATACGCAGTATTTT.

This clone was picked up a small number of times. This chain joins TRBV6-6 and TRBJ2-5; D is perhaps TRBD2 (5 bases). The CDR3 is made up of 13 amino acids. Trimming cost V 0 bases and J 6 bases, with 8 bases left between them. CDR1 and CDR2 (germline): MNHNY, SVGAGI (reference sequence). This CDR3 is CASSYSRVQTQYF. The CDR3, as DNA: TGTGCCAGCAGTTACTCGAGGGTACAGACCCAGTACTTC.

The V call is TRBV29-1, the J call TRBJ2-3; possible D gene TRBD1, 6 bases. The germline V and J ends were trimmed by 5 bases and 0 bases, with 12 bases remaining between them. The CDR3 covers 14 residues. Looked up from germline, CDR1 is SQVTM and CDR2 is ANQGSEA. DNA for the CDR3: TGCAGCGTTACAGGGACGACTAGCACAGATACGCAGTATTTT. Amino acid sequence: CSVTGTTSTDTQYF.

The genes are TRBV5-8 and TRBJ2-5; tentative D call: TRBD2 (6 bases). Gene TRBJ2-7 matches the end of the DNA better, so the J call may be wrong. Looked up from germline, CDR1 is SGHTS and CDR2 is YDEGEE. The CDR3 has 14 amino acids. CDR3 residues: CASSSGDHSYEQYF. The CDR3 DNA follows: TGTGCCAGCAGCTCGGGGGACCACTCCTACGAGCAGTACTTC.

The chain is built from TRBV4-3 and TRBJ2-3; 10 nucleotides agree with TRBD2. Germline loops: CDR1 LGHNA, CDR2 YSLEER. V shed 1 base and J 1 base; nucleotides not matched to a gene: 5. The CDR3 runs 17 residues. DNA for the CDR3: TGCGCCAGCAGCCAAGTGGGAGCGGGAGGGGGCACAGATACGCAGTATTTT. It encodes CASSQVGAGGGTDTQYF.

The rearrangement joins TRBV19 to TRBJ2-1; TRBD2 matches at 10 bases. The V gene end was trimmed by 4 bases and the J gene end by 0 bases; junction bases not matched to a gene: 3. This CDR3 comprises 16 residues. Per the germline V gene, CDR1 is LNHDA and CDR2 is SQIVND (reference sequence). For the CDR3, the DNA is TGTGCCAGTAGTACAGGGACTAGCGTCTCCTACAATGAGCAGTTCTTC. Translated: CASSTGTSVSYNEQFF.

The V call is TRBV27, the J call TRBJ2-7; 11 positions agree with TRBD2. Germline lookup yields CDR1 MNHEY and CDR2 SMNVEV (reference sequence). V dropped 5 bases and J dropped 2; count of bases not matched to a gene: 8. The CDR3 sequence is 16 residues long. CDR3 sequence (DNA): TGTGCCAGCAGTGATATTCTTAGCGGGGGGGCCTACGAGCAGTACTTC. Protein sequence: CASSDILSGGAYEQYF.

The chain has TRBV30 and TRBJ1-1; D is undetermined. The CDR3 consists of 14 residues. Germline CDR1 GTSNPN, CDR2 SVGIG (reference sequence). The germline V and J ends were trimmed by 5 bases and 0 bases, with 13 bases remaining between them. In DNA form, the CDR3 reads TGTGCCTGGGTTTCTCGAGGCGTGAACACTGAAGCTTTCTTT. Translated, it gives CAWVSRGVNTEAFF.

The J gene is TRBJ2-2, the V gene TRBV6-5; a weak D match, TRBD1 (6 bases). Germline assignment: CDR1 MNHEY and CDR2 SVGAGI. This CDR3 contains 13 residues. V shed 5 bases and J shed 3 bases, with 7 bases lying between them. In nucleotides, the CDR3 is TGTGCCAGCAGTAACAGGGACACCGGGGAGCTGTTTTTT. It translates to CASSNRDTGELFF.

V and J are TRBV14 and TRBJ2-3, with 10 positions matching TRBD2. The CDR3 totals 16 residues. V lost 1 base, J lost 0 bases, and 1 base stayed unmatched. Germline values: CDR1 SGHDN, CDR2 FVKESK. The CDR3 loop reads CASSQGLAGSTDTQYF. The CDR3 region has the DNA TGTGCCAGCAGCCAAGGACTAGCGGGTAGCACAGATACGCAGTATTTT.

The V gene is TRBV7-6, the J gene TRBJ2-6; TRBD1 might be the D (5 bases). Germline V CDR1 and CDR2: SGHVS, FNYEAQ. Trimming cost V 5 bases and J 4 bases, with 24 bases left between them. The CDR3 sequence is 19 residues long. The CDR3 loop is CASSQTTTAEGSGANVLTF. DNA of the CDR3: TGTGCCAGCAGCCAAACAACGACAGCCGAAGGTTCGGGGGCCAACGTCCTGACTTTC.

V gene TRBV5-1 combines with J gene TRBJ2-1; the match to TRBD1 covers 7 bases. The CDR3 extends over 15 amino acids. Germline CDR1 SGHRS, CDR2 YFSETQ. V was clipped by 0 bases and J by 6 bases; unmatched bases: 6. CDR3 amino acids: CASSLDLTGRNEQFF. The DNA for the CDR3 is TGCGCCAGCAGCTTGGACCTGACAGGGCGCAATGAGCAGTTCTTC.

The J gene is TRBJ2-7, the V gene TRBV29-1; TRBD1 might be the D (6 bases). This CDR3 is built from 14 residues. The V and J ends lost 1 base and 4 bases respectively, with 14 bases between them. Germline CDR1 and CDR2: SQVTM and ANQGSEA. The DNA for the CDR3 is TGCAGCGTTGAAGGTACAGGGTCAGTTTACGAGCAGTACTTC. It translates to CSVEGTGSVYEQYF.

J is TRBJ2-3 and V is TRBV7-2; perhaps TRBD2 as D (7 bases). Trimming removed 1 base at V and 0 bases at J, with 11 bases between. The CDR3 has 16 residues. In germline, CDR1 is SGHTA, CDR2 FQGNSA. The CDR3 protein is CASSLGGGTSTDTQYF. The CDR3 nucleotides read TGTGCCAGCAGCTTAGGCGGGGGCACTAGCACAGATACGCAGTATTTT. The full variable domain, with the rest looked up from reference TRBV7-2 and TRBJ2-3, is GAGVSQSPSNKVTEKGKDVELRCDPISGHTALYWYRQSLGQGLEFLIYFQGNSAPDKSGLPSDRFSAERTGGSVSTLTIQRTQQEDSAVYLCASSLGGGTSTDTQYFGPGTRLTVL.

This clone was picked up a small number of times. The V gene is TRBV18, the J gene TRBJ1-2, with no clear D. Germline V gene sequence: CDR1 KGHSH, CDR2 LQKENI. Trimming pared 0 bases from V and 3 bases from J, leaving 5 bases between. The CDR3 is 13 residues long. The CDR3 DNA is TGTGCCAGCTCACCACCGGAGTACTATGGCTACACCTTC. It yields the protein CASSPPEYYGYTF. The whole variable domain, remainder taken from reference TRBV18 and TRBJ1-2, is NAGVMQNPRHLVRRRGQEARLRCSPMKGHSHVYWYRQLPEEGLKFMVYLQKENIIDESGMPKERFSAEFPKEGPSILRIQQVVRGDSAAYFCASSPPEYYGYTFGSGTRLTVV.

This clone was counted only a few times. This rearrangement joins TRBV13 to TRBJ2-7, with D perhaps TRBD1 (6 bases). The V gene's germline CDR1 is PRHDT and CDR2 FYEKMQ (reference sequence). The V gene lost 5 bases and the J gene lost 0 bases, with 14 bases spanning the gap. This CDR3 is built from 15 residues. This CDR3 reads CASSLGTKSSYEQYF. The CDR3 DNA reads TGTGCCAGCAGCCTGGGGACAAAGAGCTCCTACGAGCAGTACTTC.